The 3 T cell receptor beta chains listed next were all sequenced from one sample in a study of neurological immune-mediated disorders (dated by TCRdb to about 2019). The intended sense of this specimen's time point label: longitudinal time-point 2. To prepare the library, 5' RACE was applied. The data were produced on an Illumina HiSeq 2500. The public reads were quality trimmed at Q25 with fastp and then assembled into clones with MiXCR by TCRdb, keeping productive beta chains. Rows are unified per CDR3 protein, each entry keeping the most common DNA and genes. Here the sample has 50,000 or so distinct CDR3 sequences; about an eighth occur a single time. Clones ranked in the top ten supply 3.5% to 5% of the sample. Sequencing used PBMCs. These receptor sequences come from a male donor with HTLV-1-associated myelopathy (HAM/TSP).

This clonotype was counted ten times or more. The CDR3 DNA follows: TGTGCCAGCAGTCACATCGTCGGGGTTGATCAGCCCCAGCATTTT. Residues: CASSHIVGVDQPQHF. This chain links TRBV6-6 with TRBJ1-5; D ambiguous. CDR1 MNHNY and CDR2 SVGAGI come from the germline V gene (reference sequence). This CDR3 has 15 residues. V lost 5 bases, J lost 5 bases, and 16 bases lay in between.

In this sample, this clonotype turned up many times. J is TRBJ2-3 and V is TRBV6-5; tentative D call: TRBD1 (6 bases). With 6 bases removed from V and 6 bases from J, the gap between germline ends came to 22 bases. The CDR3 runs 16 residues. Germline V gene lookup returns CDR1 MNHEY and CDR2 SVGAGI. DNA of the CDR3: TGTGCCAGCAGCAAAGGCCAAGGACAGCGGTCGGATACGCAGTATTTT. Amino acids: CASSKGQGQRSDTQYF.

This CDR3 reads CASTSGGRGPSYEQYF. In DNA, the CDR3 is TGTGCCAGCACCTCGGGGGGGAGGGGGCCCTCCTACGAGCAGTACTTC. The chain employs TRBV28 and TRBJ2-7; D is perhaps TRBD2 (8 bases). Germline V gives CDR1 MDHEN, CDR2 SYDVKM. Between the trimmed V and J ends, which lost 7 bases and 0 bases, there was a span of 19 bases. The CDR3 covers 16 residues. Full variable domain (remainder filled in from reference TRBV28 and TRBJ2-7): DVKVTQSSRYLVKRTGEKVFLECVQDMDHENMFWYRQDPGLGLRLIYFSYDVKMKEKGDIPEGYSVSREKKERFSLILESASTNQTSMYLCASTSGGRGPSYEQYFGPGTRLTVT.